The sequence of this TCR beta chain was determined in a study of a mutant IDH1 vaccine in newly diagnosed glioma. The assay was immunoSEQ multiplex PCR, and TCRdb's table has in-frame clones only and misses some. Of just over 60,000 clones in the sample, about four fifths were seen once. V lost 4 bases to trimming and J lost 5 bases, with 8 bases between them. This CDR3 contains 13 residues. Germline lookup yields CDR1 ENHRY and CDR2 SYGVKD. Noted time point: week 47, end of study. The content of each vaccine dose was 300 ug of mutant IDH1 20-mer peptide, and topical imiquimod accompanied it. There are a few counts of this clone. Its matching antigen is unknown.

Sequences were derived from PBMCs, sampled from a glioma patient whose treatment included an IDH1 peptide vaccine. The sequence was obtained from a man aged 25 to 45 with glioma. This chain connects TRBV10-3 to TRBJ1-4, with D tentatively TRBD1 (5 bases). DNA of the CDR3: TGTGCCATCAGTGGCAGGGCGAATGAAAAACTGTTTTTT. As protein: CAISGRANEKLFF.